The entry below describes one T cell receptor (beta chain). What it binds is not known. This record comes from a study of shared clonotypes between healthy human individuals. Turning to the study itself: Donors had three CD4 naive, three CD4 memory, two CD8 naive and one CD8 memory plate apiece. Findings and limits, study-wide: Generally, estimated richness proved larger in naive subsets than it did in memory subsets. Relative to clonotypes present in all four donors, those not shared had lower generation probabilities.

This CDR3 has 12 amino acids. Per germline, CDR1 MGHRA and CDR2 YSYEKL. The V segment lost 5 bases and the J segment 8 bases; nucleotides outside the gene matches: 5. Replicate PCRs from sorted subsets contained around 200 ng DNA, which is approximately 30,000 T cell genomes. Profiled with immunoSEQ multiplex PCR; TCRdb holds only in-frame clones, not every one. Of about 2 million clones in the sample, 90% to 95% were seen once. The V and J genes are TRBV4-1 and TRBJ1-2; 7 bases align to TRBD1. The source material was naive CD4+ T cells sorted from blood. Subset here: CD45RA+ positively selected. This clonotype was obtained from a man aged 18 to 35 in good health. The CDR3 DNA reads TGCGCCAGCAGCGCAGACAGGGTCGGCTACACCTTC. It specifies CASSADRVGYTF.